The TCR beta chain under discussion was sequenced for a study of blood T cell repertoires in COVID-19. Germline values: CDR1 MNHEY, CDR2 SMNVEV (reference sequence). Trimming stripped 5 bases from V and 4 bases from J, with 11 bases between. The CDR3 contains 13 residues. TCRdb's table, derived via immunoSEQ multiplex PCR, lists solely in-frame clones and lacks some. The table lists about 300,000 clones, 86% of them singletons. The chain carries TRBV27 and TRBJ1-2; unclear D gene. The sequenced material came from peripheral blood. The source of this sequence is a woman aged 45 to 65 with acute or convalescent COVID-19. The CDR3 region has the DNA TGTGCCAGCAGTGAACTTAGAGGCTATGGCTACACCTTC. This sequence encodes CASSELRGYGYTF.